These 2 T cell receptor beta chains share one sample of origin, sequenced in a study of blood T cell repertoires in COVID-19. The method was immunoSEQ multiplex PCR; TCRdb's version includes in-frame clones alone and lacks a portion of them. The data show about 230,000 clones, approximately 90% seen once. The specimen was PBMCs or T cells enriched from blood (not recorded which). All receptors derive from a woman between 40 and 55 years old with acute COVID-19.

The chain uses TRBV19 and TRBJ2-1, with 7 nucleotides matching TRBD2. The CDR3 totals 15 residues. Looked up from germline, CDR1 is LNHDA and CDR2 is SQIVND (reference sequence). J gave up 4 bases and V 8 bases, and 11 bases lay outside the gene matches. This CDR3 reads CASDLGGGGYNEQFF. CDR3 bases: TGTGCCAGTGATCTCGGTGGCGGGGGATACAATGAGCAGTTCTTC.

The chain carries TRBV10-2 and TRBJ2-7, with D possibly TRBD2 on 5 matching bases. V shed 3 bases and J shed 2 bases, with 14 bases lying between them. Germline loops: CDR1 WSHSY, CDR2 SAAADI. This CDR3 has 15 amino acids. The CDR3 loop reads CASSDVRLATYEQYV. The CDR3 DNA follows: TGCGCCAGCAGTGATGTGCGGCTAGCAACCTACGAGCAGTACGTC.